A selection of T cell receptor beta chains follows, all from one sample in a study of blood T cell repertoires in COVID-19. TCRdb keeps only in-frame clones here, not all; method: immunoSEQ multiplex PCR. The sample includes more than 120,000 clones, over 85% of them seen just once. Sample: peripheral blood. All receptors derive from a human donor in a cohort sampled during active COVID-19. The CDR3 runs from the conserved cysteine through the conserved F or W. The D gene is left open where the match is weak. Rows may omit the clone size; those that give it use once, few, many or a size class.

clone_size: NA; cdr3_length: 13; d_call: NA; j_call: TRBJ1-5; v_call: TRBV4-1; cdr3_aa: CASSQTGDQPQHF; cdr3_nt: TGCGCCAGCAGCCAAACAGGCGATCAGCCCCAGCATTTT
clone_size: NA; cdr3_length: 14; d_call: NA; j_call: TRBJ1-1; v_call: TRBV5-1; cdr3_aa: CASSTGQPGDEAFF; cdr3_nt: TGCGCCAGCAGCACCGGACAGCCGGGTGATGAAGCTTTCTTT
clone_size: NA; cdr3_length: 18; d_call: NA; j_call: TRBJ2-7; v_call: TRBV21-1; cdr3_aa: CASSSVKTGGDLTYEQYF; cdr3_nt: TGTGCCAGCAGTTCAGTTAAGACAGGGGGCGACCTAACCTACGAGCAGTACTTC
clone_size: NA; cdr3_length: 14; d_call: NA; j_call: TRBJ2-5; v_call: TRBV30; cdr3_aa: CAWSSGGGWETQYF; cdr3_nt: TGTGCCTGGAGTTCAGGAGGGGGCTGGGAGACCCAGTACTTC
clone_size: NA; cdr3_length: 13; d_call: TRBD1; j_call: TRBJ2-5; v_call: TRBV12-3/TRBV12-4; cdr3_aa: CASSQDRAETQYF; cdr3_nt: TGTGCCAGCAGTCAGGACAGGGCAGAGACCCAGTACTTC
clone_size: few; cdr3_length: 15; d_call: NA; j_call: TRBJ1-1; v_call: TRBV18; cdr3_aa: CASSLGDWANTEAFF; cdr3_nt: TGTGCCAGCTCACTTGGGGACTGGGCGAACACTGAAGCTTTCTTT
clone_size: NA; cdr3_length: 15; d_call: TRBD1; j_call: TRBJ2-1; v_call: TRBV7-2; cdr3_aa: CASSLVGTGYNEQFF; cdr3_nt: TGTGCCAGCAGCTTAGTCGGGACAGGGTACAATGAGCAGTTCTTC
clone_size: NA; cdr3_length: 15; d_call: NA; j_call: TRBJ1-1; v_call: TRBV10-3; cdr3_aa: CAISELGVRDTEAFF; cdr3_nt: TGTGCCATCAGTGAGTTAGGGGTTCGGGACACTGAAGCTTTCTTT
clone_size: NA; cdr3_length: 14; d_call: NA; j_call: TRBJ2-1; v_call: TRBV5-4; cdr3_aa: CASSLEASRSEQFF; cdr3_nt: TGTGCCAGCAGCTTGGAAGCGAGTCGGAGTGAGCAGTTCTTC
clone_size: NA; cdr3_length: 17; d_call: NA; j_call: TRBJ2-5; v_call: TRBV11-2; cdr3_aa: CASSLDWPGLTQETQYF; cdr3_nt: TGTGCCAGCAGCTTAGATTGGCCAGGGCTGACCCAAGAGACCCAGTACTTC
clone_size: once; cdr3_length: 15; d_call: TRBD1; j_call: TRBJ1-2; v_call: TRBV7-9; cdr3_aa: CASSLRDRGNYGYTF; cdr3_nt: TGTGCCAGCAGCTTACGAGACAGGGGCAACTATGGCTACACCTTC
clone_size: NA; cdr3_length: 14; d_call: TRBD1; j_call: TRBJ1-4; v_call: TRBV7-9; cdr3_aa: CASSFGDRGWKLFF; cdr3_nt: TGTGCCAGCAGCTTCGGGGACAGGGGTTGGAAACTGTTTTTT
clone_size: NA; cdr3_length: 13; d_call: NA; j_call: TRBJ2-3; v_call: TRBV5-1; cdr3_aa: CASSVTSTDTQYF; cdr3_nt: TGCGCCAGCAGCGTAACAAGCACAGATACGCAGTATTTT
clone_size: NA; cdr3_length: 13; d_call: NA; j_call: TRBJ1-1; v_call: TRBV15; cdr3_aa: CATSRNAGTEAFF; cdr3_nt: TGTGCCACCAGCAGGAATGCGGGGACTGAAGCTTTCTTT
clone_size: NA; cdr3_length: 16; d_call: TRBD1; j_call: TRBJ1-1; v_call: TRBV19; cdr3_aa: CASRKQGNSMNTEAFF; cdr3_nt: TGTGCCAGTAGGAAACAGGGGAACTCCATGAACACTGAAGCTTTCTTT
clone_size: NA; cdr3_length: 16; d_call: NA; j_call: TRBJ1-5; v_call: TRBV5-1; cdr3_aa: CASSPMGDGLNQPQHF; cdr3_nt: TGCGCCAGCAGCCCGATGGGGGATGGACTAAATCAGCCCCAGCATTTT
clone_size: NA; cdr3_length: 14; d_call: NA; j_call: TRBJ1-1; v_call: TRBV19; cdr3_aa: CASSLFYRVTEAFF; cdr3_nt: TGTGCCAGTAGCCTATTTTACAGGGTTACTGAAGCTTTCTTT
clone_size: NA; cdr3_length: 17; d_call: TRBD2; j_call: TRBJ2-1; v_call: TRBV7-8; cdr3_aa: CASSLWGLAAENNEQFF; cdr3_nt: TGTGCCAGCAGCTTATGGGGACTAGCTGCGGAAAACAATGAGCAGTTCTTC
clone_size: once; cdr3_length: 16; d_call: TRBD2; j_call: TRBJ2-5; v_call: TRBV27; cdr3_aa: CASSPYSGGAQETQYF; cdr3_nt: TGTGCCAGCAGTCCATATAGCGGGGGGGCCCAAGAGACCCAGTACTTC
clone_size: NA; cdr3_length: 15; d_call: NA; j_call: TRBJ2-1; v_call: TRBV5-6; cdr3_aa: CASSTPGRGYNEQFF; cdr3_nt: TGTGCCAGCAGCACCCCGGGACGGGGGTACAATGAGCAGTTCTTC
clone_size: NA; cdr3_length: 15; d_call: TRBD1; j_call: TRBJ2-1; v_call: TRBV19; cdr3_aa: CASSMGTGGGHEQFF; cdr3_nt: TGTGCCAGTAGTATGGGGACAGGGGGCGGCCATGAGCAGTTCTTC
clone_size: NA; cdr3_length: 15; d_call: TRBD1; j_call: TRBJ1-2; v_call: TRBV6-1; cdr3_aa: CASSDRTGTVYGYTF; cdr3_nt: TGTGCCAGCAGTGATAGGACAGGCACTGTCTATGGCTACACCTTC
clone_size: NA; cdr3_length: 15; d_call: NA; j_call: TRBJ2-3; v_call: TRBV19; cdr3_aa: CASMGRTEGTDTQYF; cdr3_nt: TGTGCCAGTATGGGCCGGACAGAAGGCACAGATACGCAGTATTTT
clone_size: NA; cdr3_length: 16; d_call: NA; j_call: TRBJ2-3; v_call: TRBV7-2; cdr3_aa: CASSLGIWGGTDTQYF; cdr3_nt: TGTGCCAGCAGCTTAGGTATCTGGGGCGGTACAGATACGCAGTATTTT
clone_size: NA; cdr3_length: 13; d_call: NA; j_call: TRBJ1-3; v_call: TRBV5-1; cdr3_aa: CASQEGSGNTIYF; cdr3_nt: TGCGCCAGTCAGGAGGGGTCTGGAAACACCATATATTTT
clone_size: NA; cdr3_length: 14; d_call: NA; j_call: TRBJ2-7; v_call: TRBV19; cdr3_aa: CASRPRGAGYEQYF; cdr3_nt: TGTGCCAGTAGGCCCCGGGGGGCTGGGTACGAGCAGTACTTC
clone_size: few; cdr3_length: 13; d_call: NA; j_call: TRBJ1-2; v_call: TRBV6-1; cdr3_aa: CASSEGLVYGYTF; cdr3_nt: TGTGCCAGCAGTGAAGGATTAGTCTATGGCTACACCTTC
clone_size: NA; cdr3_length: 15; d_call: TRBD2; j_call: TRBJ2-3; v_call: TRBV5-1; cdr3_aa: CASSLAGRSTDTQYF; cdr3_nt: TGCGCCAGCAGCTTAGCGGGGCGCAGCACAGATACGCAGTATTTT
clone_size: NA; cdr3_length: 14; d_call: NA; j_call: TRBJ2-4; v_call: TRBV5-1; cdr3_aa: CASSLAQGKNIQYF; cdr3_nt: TGCGCCAGCAGCTTGGCACAGGGTAAAAACATTCAGTACTTC
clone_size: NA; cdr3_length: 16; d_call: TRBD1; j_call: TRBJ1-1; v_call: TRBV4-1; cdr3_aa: CASSQDGGRGDTEAFF; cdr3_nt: TGCGCCAGCAGCCAAGATGGGGGCAGGGGGGACACTGAAGCTTTCTTT
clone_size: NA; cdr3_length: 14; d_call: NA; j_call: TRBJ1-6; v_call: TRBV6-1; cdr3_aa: CASSEGGSGSPLHF; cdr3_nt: TGTGCCAGCAGTGAGGGGGGATCGGGTTCACCCCTCCACTTT
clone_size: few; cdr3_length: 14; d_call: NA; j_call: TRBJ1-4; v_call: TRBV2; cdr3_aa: CASSEATSNEKLFF; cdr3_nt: TGTGCCAGCAGTGAAGCCACCAGTAATGAAAAACTGTTTTTT
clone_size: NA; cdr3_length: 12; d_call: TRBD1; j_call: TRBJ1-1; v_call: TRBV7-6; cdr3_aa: CASSADRGEAFF; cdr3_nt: TGTGCCAGCAGCGCCGACAGGGGGGAAGCTTTCTTT